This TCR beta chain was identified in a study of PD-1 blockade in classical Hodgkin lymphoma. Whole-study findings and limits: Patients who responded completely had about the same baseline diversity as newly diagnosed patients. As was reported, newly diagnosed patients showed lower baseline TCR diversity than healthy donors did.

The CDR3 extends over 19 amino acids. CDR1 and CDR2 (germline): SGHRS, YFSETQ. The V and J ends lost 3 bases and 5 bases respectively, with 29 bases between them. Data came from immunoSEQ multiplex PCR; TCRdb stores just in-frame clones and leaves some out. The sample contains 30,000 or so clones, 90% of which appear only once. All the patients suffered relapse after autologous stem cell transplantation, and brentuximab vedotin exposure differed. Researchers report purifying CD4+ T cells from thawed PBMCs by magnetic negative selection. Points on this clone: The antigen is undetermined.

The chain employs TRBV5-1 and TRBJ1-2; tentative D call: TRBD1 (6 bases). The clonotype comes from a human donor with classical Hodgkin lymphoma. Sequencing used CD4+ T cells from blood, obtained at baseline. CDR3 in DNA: TGCGCCAGCAGCTCAGAAACAGTTCAAAGAAGGACAGCTCCGTATGGCTACACCTTC. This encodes CASSSETVQRRTAPYGYTF.